This is a list of T cell receptor beta chains from one sample in a study of T cell responses to AZD1222 COVID-19 vaccine. Sequencing used immunoSEQ multiplex PCR; TCRdb keeps in-frame clones, though not all of them. The table records under 30,000 clones, roughly 84% of them present only once. The material sequenced was peripheral blood, taken 28 days after the second AZD1222 dose. The receptors were gathered from an adult who received the AZD1222 COVID-19 vaccine. CDR3s include the opening cysteine and the closing phenylalanine or tryptophan. The D gene is left open where the match is weak. Clone size, where shown, is once, few, many, or a class for clones that have expanded.

TRBJ2-3,once,TRBD1,TRBV4-1,CASRRQGGDTQYF,TGCGCCAGCAGGAGACAGGGGGGCGATACGCAGTATTTT
TRBJ2-2,-,-,TRBV12-3/TRBV12-4,CASSSENTGELFF,TGTGCCAGCAGTAGCGAGAACACCGGGGAGCTGTTTTTT
TRBJ2-5,-,-,TRBV11-3,CASSLDPAPLVTQYF,TGTGCCAGCAGCTTAGATCCTGCGCCGCTGGTGACCCAGTACTTC
TRBJ1-4,-,TRBD1,TRBV2,CASTGQGSHEKLFF,TGTGCCAGCACCGGACAGGGATCGCATGAAAAACTGTTTTTT
TRBJ1-3,-,-,TRBV29-1,CSVADGNTIYF,TGCAGCGTTGCGGACGGAAACACCATATATTTT
TRBJ2-7,-,-,TRBV6-2/TRBV6-3,CASSYSDSFDEQYF,TGTGCCAGCAGTTACTCGGATTCGTTCGACGAGCAGTACTTC
TRBJ2-7,-,-,TRBV18,CASSPLRGEQYF,TGTGCCAGCTCACCACTCAGGGGAGAGCAGTACTTC
TRBJ2-3,-,TRBD1,TRBV11-3,CASSLGQGLGTQYF,TGTGCCAGCAGCTTGGGACAGGGGTTGGGTACGCAGTATTTT
TRBJ1-2,-,-,TRBV2,CASRRDINYGYTF,TGTGCCAGCAGGAGGGACATTAACTATGGCTACACCTTC
TRBJ2-7,-,-,TRBV24-1,CATQQGHEQYF,TGTGCCACGCAACAGGGTCACGAGCAGTACTTC
TRBJ2-2,-,-,TRBV28,CASQAATGELFF,TGTGCCAGCCAAGCTGCTACCGGGGAGCTGTTTTTT
TRBJ1-4,-,-,TRBV5-4,CASSLGNRVDEKLFF,TGTGCCAGCAGCTTAGGAAACAGGGTGGATGAAAAACTGTTTTTT